The clone carrying this T cell receptor beta chain was observed a single time. The antigen is undetermined. This specimen comes from a study of radiation and T cells in renal cell carcinoma. Study-wide results and limits: From baseline, blood top tumor clonotypes peaked at 2 weeks post-radiation.

As to time point: baseline pretreatment blood. Indicated treatment: 15 Gy SBRT to primary tumor, nephrectomy 4 weeks later. Assay: immunoSEQ multiplex PCR; the TCRdb copy retains only in-frame clones and omits some. The data hold about 49,000 clones, with about 80% observed a single time. The CDR3 is 14 amino acids. The germline V gene encodes CDR1 SGHRS and CDR2 YFSETQ. Trimming left V 4 bases short and J 7 bases short, with 14 bases between. Sequencing was performed on blood, taken from a patient whose treatment included radiotherapy and nephrectomy. The chain joins TRBV5-1 to TRBJ1-4; D possibly corresponds to TRBD1 (5 bases). The sequence derives from a woman aged 70-85 years with renal cell carcinoma. CDR3 protein: CASSKDTSAEKLFF. CDR3 bases: TGCGCCAGCAGCAAGGACACCTCCGCTGAAAAACTGTTTTTT.